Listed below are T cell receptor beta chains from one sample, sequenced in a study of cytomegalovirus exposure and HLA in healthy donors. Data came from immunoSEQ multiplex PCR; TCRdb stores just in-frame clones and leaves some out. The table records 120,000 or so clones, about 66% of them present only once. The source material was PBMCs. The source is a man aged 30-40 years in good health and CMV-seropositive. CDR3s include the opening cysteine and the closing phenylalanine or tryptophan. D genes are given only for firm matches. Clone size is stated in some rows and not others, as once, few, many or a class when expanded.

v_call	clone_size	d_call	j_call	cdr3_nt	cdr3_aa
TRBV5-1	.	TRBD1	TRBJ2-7	TGCGCCAGCAGCTTGATGACAGGGAGCTCCTACGAGCAGTACTTC	CASSLMTGSSYEQYF
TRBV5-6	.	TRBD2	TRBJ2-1	TGTGCCAGCAGCTTGGTCCCCCGGGGGGAGTTCTTC	CASSLVPRGEFF
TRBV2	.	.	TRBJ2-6	TGTGCCAGCATGTGGTCAGGTAGTTTCTCTGGGGCCAACGTCCTGACTTTC	CASMWSGSFSGANVLTF
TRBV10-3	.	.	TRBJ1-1	TGTGCCATCAGTGTGCGGGAAGGGGACACTGAAGCTTTCTTT	CAISVREGDTEAFF
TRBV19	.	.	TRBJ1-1	TGTGCCAGTAGTATAAGCCCGAACACTGAAGCTTTCTTT	CASSISPNTEAFF
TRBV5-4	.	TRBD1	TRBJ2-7	TGTGCCAGCAGCTTGACAGGGGTTGCGTGGGAGCAGTACTTC	CASSLTGVAWEQYF
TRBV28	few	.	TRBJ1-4	TGTGCCAGCACCGGTGAAAAACTGTTTTTT	CASTGEKLFF
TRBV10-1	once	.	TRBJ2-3	TGCGCCAGCAGTGAGCAAACGGGGCGGGAAACAGATACGCAGTATTTT	CASSEQTGRETDTQYF
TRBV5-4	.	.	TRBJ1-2	TGTGCCAGCAGCTTGGCCACAGGGAACTATGGCTACACCTTC	CASSLATGNYGYTF
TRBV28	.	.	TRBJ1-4	TGTGCCAGCACCCCCGGAAGAGGTAATGAAAAACTGTTTTTT	CASTPGRGNEKLFF
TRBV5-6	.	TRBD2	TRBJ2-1	TGTGCCAGCAGCTCTTATAGCGGGAGCAGGTACAATGAGCAGTTCTTC	CASSSYSGSRYNEQFF
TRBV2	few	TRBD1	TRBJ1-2	TGTGCCAGCAGCGCTGACCGGGACAGGGGTTATGGCTACACCTTC	CASSADRDRGYGYTF
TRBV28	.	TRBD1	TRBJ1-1	TGTGCCAGCGTGACAGGGGAAGGGAACACTGAAGCTTTCTTT	CASVTGEGNTEAFF
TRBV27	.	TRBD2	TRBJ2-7	TGTGCCAGCAGTTTCTGCGGGGAGGGGAGAGAGGCCTCCTACGAGCAGTACTTC	CASSFCGEGREASYEQYF
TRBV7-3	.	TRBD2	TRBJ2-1	TGTGCCAGCAGCCAAAGGTCTAGCGGGAGTAGGGATGAGCAGTTCTTC	CASSQRSSGSRDEQFF
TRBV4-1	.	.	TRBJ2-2	TGCGCCAGCAGCCCGGGACTTCGTGGGGGGGAGCTGTTTTTT	CASSPGLRGGELFF
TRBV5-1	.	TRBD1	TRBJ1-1	TGCGCCAGCAGCTCGGGACAGCCGAACACTGAAGCTTTCTTT	CASSSGQPNTEAFF
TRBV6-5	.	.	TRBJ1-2	TGTGCCAGCAGTTACTCGAACAGTGGCTACACCTTC	CASSYSNSGYTF
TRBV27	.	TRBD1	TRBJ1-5	TGTGCCAGCAGTTTAGTGGACAGGGCTCACGGAGGTCAGCCCCAGCATTTT	CASSLVDRAHGGQPQHF
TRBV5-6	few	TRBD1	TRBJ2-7	TGTGCCAGCAGTCCGGTCCTGAGACAGGGAACTCGCGAGCAGTACTTC	CASSPVLRQGTREQYF
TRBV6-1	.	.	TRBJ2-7	TGTGCCAGCACCAAAGAAAATCGGGTCTCCTACGAGCAGTACTTC	CASTKENRVSYEQYF
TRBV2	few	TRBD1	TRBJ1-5	TGTGCCAGCAGTGGCAGGGGGCTAAGGAGCAATCAGCCCCAGCATTTT	CASSGRGLRSNQPQHF
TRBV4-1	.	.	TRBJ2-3	TGCGCCAGCAGCCAATTCCCCCCTCGGGGGGATACGCAGTATTTT	CASSQFPPRGDTQYF
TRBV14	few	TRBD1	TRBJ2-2	TGTGCCAGCAGCCGAGGGGACAGGGGTTTCTCCGGGGAGCTGTTTTTT	CASSRGDRGFSGELFF
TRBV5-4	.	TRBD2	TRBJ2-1	TGTGCCAGCAGCTTATCCTCCGGGACTAGCGGGAGTAATGAGCAGTTCTTC	CASSLSSGTSGSNEQFF
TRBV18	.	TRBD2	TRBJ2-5	TGTGCCAGCTCGCCTACTCTAGCGGGAGCGGGAGAGACCCAGTACTTC	CASSPTLAGAGETQYF
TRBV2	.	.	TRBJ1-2	TGTGCCAGCAGTGAACGGGGGACCTATGGCTACACCTTC	CASSERGTYGYTF
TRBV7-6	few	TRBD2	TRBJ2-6	TGTGCCAGCGGAAAATGGCCGAGGCTAGCGGAATCTGGGGCCAACGTCCTGACTTTC	CASGKWPRLAESGANVLTF
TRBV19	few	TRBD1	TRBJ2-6	TGTGCCAGCCACCCCCGGACAGGGCCTGGGGCCAACGTCCTGACTTTC	CASHPRTGPGANVLTF